Listed below are T cell receptor beta chains from one sample, sequenced in a study of blood T cell repertoires in COVID-19. The repertoire was sequenced with immunoSEQ multiplex PCR; TCRdb's copy has only in-frame clones and lacks some. This table has 90,000 to 150,000 clones, 85% to 90% appearing once. The sequenced material came from peripheral blood. These receptors were obtained from an elderly man with acute or convalescent COVID-19. The CDR3 runs from the conserved cysteine through the conserved F or W. Each record gives: CDR3 protein, CDR3 DNA, J gene, D gene, clone size, V gene. The D gene is left open where the match is weak. The listing skips clone size in some rows; elsewhere it reads once, few, many or a size class.

CASRPRNRVNTEAFF TGTGCCAGCAGACCCCGAAACAGGGTGAACACTGAAGCTTTCTTT TRBJ1-1 . . TRBV28
CASSTRLAGASTDTQYF TGTGCCAGCAGCACCAGACTAGCGGGGGCTAGCACAGATACGCAGTATTTT TRBJ2-3 TRBD2 . TRBV7-2
CASSLDRNTEAFF TGTGCCAGCAGCTTAGACAGGAACACTGAAGCTTTCTTT TRBJ1-1 . . TRBV11-3
CASSPTGEQGFNQPQHF TGTGCCAGCAGCCCTACTGGGGAACAGGGCTTCAATCAGCCCCAGCATTTT TRBJ1-5 . . TRBV3-1/TRBV3-2
CASSTGNGELFF TGTGCCAGCAGCACAGGGAACGGGGAGCTGTTTTTT TRBJ2-2 . few TRBV7-3
CASSVSGRSYEQYF TGTGCCAGCTCAGTGTCAGGGAGGTCCTACGAGCAGTACTTC TRBJ2-7 . . TRBV18
CASSPSVNTGELFF TGTGCCAGCTCACCTAGCGTAAACACCGGGGAGCTGTTTTTT TRBJ2-2 . . TRBV18
CASNQRGWEQYF TGTGCCAGCAACCAAAGGGGGTGGGAGCAGTACTTC TRBJ2-7 . . TRBV28
CASSPNPGGFGYTF TGTGCCAGCAGCCCAAACCCTGGGGGGTTTGGCTACACCTTC TRBJ1-2 . . TRBV11-2
CAIRFGQDTEAFF TGTGCCATCAGATTTGGACAGGACACTGAAGCTTTCTTT TRBJ1-1 TRBD1 . TRBV10-3
CASNNRIIADTQYF TGTGCCAGTAATAACCGAATTATAGCAGATACGCAGTATTTT TRBJ2-3 . . TRBV19
CASSRGWLGTEAFF TGTGCCAGCAGTAGGGGCTGGTTGGGCACTGAAGCTTTCTTT TRBJ1-1 . . TRBV25-1
CASSERRYYEQYF TGTGCCAGCAGTGAACGGCGGTACTACGAGCAGTACTTC TRBJ2-7 . . TRBV6-1
CASSFAGSNTEAFF TGTGCCAGCAGCTTCGCAGGGTCGAACACTGAAGCTTTCTTT TRBJ1-1 . . TRBV7-9
CATSDTTGDRFNYGYTF TGTGCCACCAGTGATACGACTGGAGACCGCTTCAACTATGGCTACACCTTC TRBJ1-2 . medium-sized TRBV24-1
CASRRQDMNTEAFF TGTGCCAGCAGGAGACAGGACATGAACACTGAAGCTTTCTTT TRBJ1-1 . . TRBV6-5
CASSKTLATTYEQYF TGTGCCAGCAGCAAAACACTAGCGACCACCTACGAGCAGTACTTC TRBJ2-7 . . TRBV21-1
CASSLRGIWGEQYF TGTGCCAGCAGTTTACGGGGGATCTGGGGCGAGCAGTACTTC TRBJ2-7 . . TRBV27
CASTGQPNTEAFF TGTGCCAGCACAGGACAGCCGAACACTGAAGCTTTCTTT TRBJ1-1 . . TRBV7-9
CASSFLGGMSTGELFF TGTGCCAGCAGCTTCCTTGGAGGGATGAGCACCGGGGAGCTGTTTTTT TRBJ2-2 . once TRBV11-2
CASSNGQGASLLQPQHF TGTGCCAGCAGCAATGGGCAGGGGGCTTCTCTCTTACAGCCCCAGCATTTT TRBJ1-5 TRBD1 . TRBV6-2/TRBV6-3
CASSPAGPYEQYF TGTGCCAGCAGTCCCGCGGGGCCCTACGAGCAGTACTTC TRBJ2-7 . . TRBV28
CAIRGLAVSTDTQYF TGTGCCATCAGAGGACTAGCGGTTAGCACAGATACGCAGTATTTT TRBJ2-3 TRBD2 . TRBV10-3
CAGKGGRWTDTQYF TGTGCCGGAAAGGGGGGGAGGTGGACAGATACGCAGTATTTT TRBJ2-3 . . TRBV28